Below, one T cell receptor beta chain is given with its context. Its specificity is not known. The data were obtained in a study of shared clonotypes between healthy human individuals. Study-wide background: CD4 naive and memory got three plates each, CD8 naive two, CD8 memory one. Overall study findings and caveats: Limitation of the genetic and exposure-history diversity represented came from the few donors. On the whole, naive subsets had larger estimated richness than memory subsets had.

Here immunoSEQ multiplex PCR was the method, and the copy in TCRdb shows in-frame clones only, minus some. Among 2.3 million or so clones listed, 85% to 95% were seen once. Sequencing was done on a sample of naive CD4+ T cells from PBMCs. Subset in this sample: CD45RA+ positively selected. The TCR comes from a man aged 18 to 29 in good health. Some clones in this sample may be carry-over from other donors' samples.

Here the CDR3 DNA reads TGTGCCATCCGGGACACAGAAACCCCCAGTCAGCCCCAGCATTTT. Protein sequence: CAIRDTETPSQPQHF. The rearrangement links TRBV10-3 to TRBJ1-5, with D perhaps TRBD1 (6 bases). V dropped 8 bases and J dropped 6 bases, with 20 bases sitting between them. The germline V gene has CDR1 ENHRY and CDR2 SYGVKD. This CDR3 spans 15 amino acids.